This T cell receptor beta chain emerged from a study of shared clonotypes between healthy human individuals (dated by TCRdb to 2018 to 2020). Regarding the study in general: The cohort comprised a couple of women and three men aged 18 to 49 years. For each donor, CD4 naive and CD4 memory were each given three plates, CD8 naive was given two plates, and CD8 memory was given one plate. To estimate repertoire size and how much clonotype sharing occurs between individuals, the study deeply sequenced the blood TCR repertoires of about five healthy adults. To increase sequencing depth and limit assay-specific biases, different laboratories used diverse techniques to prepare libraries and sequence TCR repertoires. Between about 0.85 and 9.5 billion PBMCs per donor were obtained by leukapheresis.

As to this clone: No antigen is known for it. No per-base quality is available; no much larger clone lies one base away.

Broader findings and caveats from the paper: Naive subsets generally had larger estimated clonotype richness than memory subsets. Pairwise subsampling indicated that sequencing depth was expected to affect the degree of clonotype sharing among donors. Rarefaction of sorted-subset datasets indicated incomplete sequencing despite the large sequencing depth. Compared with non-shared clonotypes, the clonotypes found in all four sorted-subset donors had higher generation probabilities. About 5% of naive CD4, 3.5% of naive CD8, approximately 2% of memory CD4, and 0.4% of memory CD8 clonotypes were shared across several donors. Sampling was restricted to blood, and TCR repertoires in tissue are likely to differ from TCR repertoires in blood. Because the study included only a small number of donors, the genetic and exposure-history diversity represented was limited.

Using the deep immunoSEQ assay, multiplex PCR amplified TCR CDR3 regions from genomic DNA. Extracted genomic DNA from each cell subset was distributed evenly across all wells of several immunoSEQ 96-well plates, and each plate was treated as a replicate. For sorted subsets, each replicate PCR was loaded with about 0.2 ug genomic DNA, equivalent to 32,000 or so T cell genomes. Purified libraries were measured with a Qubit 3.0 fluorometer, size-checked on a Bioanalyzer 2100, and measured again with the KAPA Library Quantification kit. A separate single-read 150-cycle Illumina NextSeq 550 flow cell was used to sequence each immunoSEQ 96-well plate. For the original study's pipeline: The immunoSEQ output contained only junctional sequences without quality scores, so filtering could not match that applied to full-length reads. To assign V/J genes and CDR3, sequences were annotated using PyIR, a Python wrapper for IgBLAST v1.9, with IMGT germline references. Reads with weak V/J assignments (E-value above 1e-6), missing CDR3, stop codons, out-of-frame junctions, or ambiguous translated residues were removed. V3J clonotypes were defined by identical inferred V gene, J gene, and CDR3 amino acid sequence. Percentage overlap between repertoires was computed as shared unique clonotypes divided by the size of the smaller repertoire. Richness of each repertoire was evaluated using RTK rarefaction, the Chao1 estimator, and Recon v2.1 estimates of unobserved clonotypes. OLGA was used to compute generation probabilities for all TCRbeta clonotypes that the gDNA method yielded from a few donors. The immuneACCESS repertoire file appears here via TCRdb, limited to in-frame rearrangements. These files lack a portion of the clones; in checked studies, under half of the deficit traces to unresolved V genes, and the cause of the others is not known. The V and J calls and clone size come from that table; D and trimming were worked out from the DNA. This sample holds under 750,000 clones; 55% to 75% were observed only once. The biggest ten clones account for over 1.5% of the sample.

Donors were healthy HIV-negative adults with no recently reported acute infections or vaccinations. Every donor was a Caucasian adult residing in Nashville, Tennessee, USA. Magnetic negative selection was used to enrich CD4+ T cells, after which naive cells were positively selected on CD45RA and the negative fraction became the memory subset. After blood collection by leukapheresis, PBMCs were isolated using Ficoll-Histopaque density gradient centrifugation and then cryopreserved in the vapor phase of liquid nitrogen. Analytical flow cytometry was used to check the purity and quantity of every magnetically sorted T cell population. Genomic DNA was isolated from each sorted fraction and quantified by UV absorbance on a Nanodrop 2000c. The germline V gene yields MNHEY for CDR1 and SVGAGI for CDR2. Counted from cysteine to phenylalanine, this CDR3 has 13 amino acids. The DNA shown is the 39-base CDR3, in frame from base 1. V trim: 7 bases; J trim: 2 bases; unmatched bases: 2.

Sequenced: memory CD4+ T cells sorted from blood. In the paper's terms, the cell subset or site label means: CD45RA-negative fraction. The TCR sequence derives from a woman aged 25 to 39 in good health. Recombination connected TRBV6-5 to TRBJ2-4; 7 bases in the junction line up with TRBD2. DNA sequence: TGTGCCAGCATGGGACTAACCAAAAACATTCAGTACTTC. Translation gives CASMGLTKNIQYF.